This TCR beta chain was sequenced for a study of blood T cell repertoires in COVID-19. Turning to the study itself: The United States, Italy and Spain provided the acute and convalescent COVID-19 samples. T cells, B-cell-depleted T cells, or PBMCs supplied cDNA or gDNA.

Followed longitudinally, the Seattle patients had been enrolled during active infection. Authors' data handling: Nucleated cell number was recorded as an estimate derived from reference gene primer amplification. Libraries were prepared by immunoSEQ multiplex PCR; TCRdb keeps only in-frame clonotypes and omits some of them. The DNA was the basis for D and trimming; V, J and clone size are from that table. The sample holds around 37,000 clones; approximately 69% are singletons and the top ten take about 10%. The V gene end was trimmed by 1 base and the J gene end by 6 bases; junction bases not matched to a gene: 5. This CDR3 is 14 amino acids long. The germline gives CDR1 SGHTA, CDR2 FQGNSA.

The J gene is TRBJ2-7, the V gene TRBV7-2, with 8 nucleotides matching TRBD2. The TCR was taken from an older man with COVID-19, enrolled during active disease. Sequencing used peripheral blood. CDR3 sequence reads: CASSLVAGGGEQYF. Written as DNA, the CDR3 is TGTGCCAGCAGCTTAGTGGCGGGAGGTGGCGAGCAGTACTTC.